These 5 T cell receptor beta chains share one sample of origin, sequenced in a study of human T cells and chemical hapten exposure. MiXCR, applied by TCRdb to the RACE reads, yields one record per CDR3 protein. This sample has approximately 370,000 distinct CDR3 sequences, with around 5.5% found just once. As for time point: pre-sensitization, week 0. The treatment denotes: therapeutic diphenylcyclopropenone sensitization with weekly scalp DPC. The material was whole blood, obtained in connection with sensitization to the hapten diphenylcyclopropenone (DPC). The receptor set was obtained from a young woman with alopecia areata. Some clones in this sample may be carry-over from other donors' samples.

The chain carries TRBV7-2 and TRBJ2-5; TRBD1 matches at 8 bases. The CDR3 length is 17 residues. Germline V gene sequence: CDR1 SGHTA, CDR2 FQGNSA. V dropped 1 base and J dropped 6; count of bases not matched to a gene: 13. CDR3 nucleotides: TGTGCCAGCAGCTTAGGAGCGGCAGGGGGCTTGGATAAGACCCAGTACTTC. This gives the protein CASSLGAAGGLDKTQYF.

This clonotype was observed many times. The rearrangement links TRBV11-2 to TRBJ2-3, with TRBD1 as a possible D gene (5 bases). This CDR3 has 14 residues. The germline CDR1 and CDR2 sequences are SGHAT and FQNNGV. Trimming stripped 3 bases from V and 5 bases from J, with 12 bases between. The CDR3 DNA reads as TGTGCCAGCAGCTTTGACAGCAAGCTAGATACGCAGTATTTT. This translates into CASSFDSKLDTQYF.

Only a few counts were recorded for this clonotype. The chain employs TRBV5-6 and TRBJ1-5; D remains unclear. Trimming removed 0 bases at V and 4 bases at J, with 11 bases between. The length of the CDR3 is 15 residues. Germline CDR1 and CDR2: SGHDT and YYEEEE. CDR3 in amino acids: CASSLDGEPNQPQHF. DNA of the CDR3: TGTGCCAGCAGCTTGGACGGTGAACCAAATCAGCCCCAGCATTTT.

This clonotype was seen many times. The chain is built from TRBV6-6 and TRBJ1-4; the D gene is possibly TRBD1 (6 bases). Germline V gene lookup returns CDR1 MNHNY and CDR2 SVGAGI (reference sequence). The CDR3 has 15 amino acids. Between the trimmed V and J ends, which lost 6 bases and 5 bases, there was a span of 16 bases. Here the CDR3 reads CASRPTGIGNEKLFF. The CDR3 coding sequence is TGTGCCAGCAGACCCACAGGGATCGGGAATGAAAAACTGTTTTTT.

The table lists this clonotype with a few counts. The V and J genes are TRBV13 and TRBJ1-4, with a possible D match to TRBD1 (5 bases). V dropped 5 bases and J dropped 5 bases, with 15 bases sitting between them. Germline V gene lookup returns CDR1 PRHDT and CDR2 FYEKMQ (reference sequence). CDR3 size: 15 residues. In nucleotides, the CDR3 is TGTGCCAGCAGCGGAGGGACGCGAAGAAATGAAAAACTGTTTTTT. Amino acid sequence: CASSGGTRRNEKLFF.